These 32 T cell receptor beta chains originate from one sample sequenced in a study of regulatory T cells in long-lasting Graves disease. Time point: newly diagnosed GD, antithyroid drugs for less than 3 months. After RNA was extracted from PBMCs, the TCR library was made from it. According to the study, TCR beta libraries were built with iRepertoire HTBI primers and CDR3-region Arm-PCR. From the multiplex PCR reads, TCRdb called clonotypes with MiXCR, one entry per CDR3 protein. Counted here are approximately 270,000 distinct CDR3 sequences, roughly 18% occurring once; the ten biggest clones make up less than 15%. These data also featured in a second study, about T cells in Graves' hyperthyroidism and ophthalmopathy.

The sequencing used peripheral blood mononuclear cells (PBMCs), collected at new diagnosis, from a patient treated with antithyroid drugs. The receptor source for this set is a woman aged 25 to 45 with Graves disease.

As for this clonotype: It may be a read error: a sequence one base away is much more abundant. J is TRBJ2-3 and V is TRBV29-1, with D uncertain. The CDR3 length is 13 residues. The germline gives CDR1 SQVTM, CDR2 ANQGSEA. CDR3 region: CSVERVATDTRYF. In DNA, the CDR3 is TGCAGCGTTGAACGGGTAGCCACAGATACGCGGTATTTT.

Turning to this clonotype: One base separates it from a far larger clone, so it is likely a read error. The rearrangement joins TRBV11-2 to TRBJ2-3; perhaps TRBD2 as D (6 bases). CDR1 is SGHAT, CDR2 FQNNGV, per germline. The CDR3 loop spans 14 amino acids. The V end was cut by 5 bases, the J end by 10 bases, with 19 bases between. CDR3 in DNA: TGTGCCAGCAGCCAAGGAATAGCGGTCGGGCCGCAGTATTTT. Encoded protein: CASSQGIAVGPQYF.

This clonotype was recorded at least ten times. V gene TRBV20-1 combines with J gene TRBJ1-5; tentatively, D is TRBD1 (5 bases). The germline V gene has CDR1 DFQATT and CDR2 SNEGSKA (reference sequence). V was clipped by 1 base and J by 2 bases, with 12 bases between them. There are 15 residues in the CDR3. DNA for the CDR3: TGCAGTGCTAGAGTGGGGGGTGTGGGCAATCAGCCCCAGCATTTT. Residues: CSARVGGVGNQPQHF.

This clonotype was seen repeatedly, ten times or more. The V call is TRBV7-9, the J call TRBJ2-1; TRBD2 matches at 8 bases. CDR1 SEHNR and CDR2 FQNEAQ come from the germline V gene (reference sequence). The CDR3 covers 16 residues. The J segment lost 3 bases and the V segment lost 5 bases, leaving 9 bases of the junction unmatched. Written as DNA, the CDR3 is TGTGCCAGCAGCACCAGACTAGCGATTGACTACAATGAGCAGTTCTTC. Its protein product is CASSTRLAIDYNEQFF.

This clonotype was detected ten times or more. The chain uses TRBV5-1 and TRBJ1-4; D not certain. CDR3 length: 14 amino acids. Germline V gene lookup returns CDR1 SGHRS and CDR2 YFSETQ. V was clipped by 0 bases and J by 0 bases, with 3 bases between them. CDR3 sequence: CASSLGPTNEKLFF. DNA of the CDR3: TGCGCCAGCAGCTTGGGTCCAACTAATGAAAAACTGTTTTTT.

At least ten counts were recorded for this clonotype. The rearrangement uses TRBV6-1 and TRBJ2-1; 10 bases match TRBD2. CDR1 is MNHNS and CDR2 is SASEGT in the germline V gene. This CDR3 has 15 amino acids. J gave up 4 bases and V 3 bases, and 3 bases lay outside the gene matches. The chain's CDR3 is CASSELAGEYNEQFF. CDR3 bases: TGTGCCAGCAGTGAGCTAGCGGGGGAGTACAATGAGCAGTTCTTC.

This clonotype has only one observation. This chain connects TRBV7-3 to TRBJ2-2, with a weak D call TRBD2 (5 bases). The V gene lost 0 bases and the J gene lost 3 bases, with 11 bases spanning the gap. This CDR3 contains 16 residues. Germline V gene data show CDR1 as SGHTA and CDR2 as FQGTGA. In DNA form, the CDR3 reads TGTGCCAGCAGCTTAACAGGGAGTCGGTACACCGGGGAGCTGTTTTTT. Protein: CASSLTGSRYTGELFF.

About this clonotype: A much more abundant neighbour one base away suggests this may be a read error. No conserved phenylalanine or tryptophan ends this CDR3, so it is likely a read error. The rearrangement joins TRBV27 to TRBJ1-6, with D possibly being TRBD1 (6 bases). This CDR3 has 13 amino acids. With 11 bases removed from V and 9 bases from J, the gap between germline ends came to 17 bases. Germline V gene sequence: CDR1 MNHEY, CDR2 SMNVEV (reference sequence). The CDR3 bases are TGTGCCGCTGCACCAACAGGGTCTTCACCCCTCCACCTT. Its translation: CAAAPTGSSPLHL.

This clonotype was recorded at least ten times. This CDR3 reads CASSDSRGNEQFF. CDR3 nucleotide sequence: TGCGCCAGCAGTGATAGCAGGGGAAATGAGCAGTTCTTC. The chain links TRBV10-1 to TRBJ2-1, with D tentatively TRBD1 (6 bases). This CDR3 has 13 amino acids. The V and J ends lost 3 bases and 7 bases respectively, with 10 bases between them. CDR1 and CDR2 from the germline V gene are WNHNN and SYGVQD (reference sequence).

Comment on this clonotype: One junction end does not reproduce the germline sequence, and a read error may be involved. This chain joins TRBV2 and TRBJ1-3; TRBD1 is a possible D gene (5 bases). The CDR3 spans 16 residues. Per germline, CDR1 SNHLY and CDR2 FYNNEI. DNA of the CDR3: TGTGCCAGCAGCCTAAGGGGAGCAGGCTCTGGAAACACCATATGTTTT. It yields the protein CASSLRGAGSGNTICF.

This clonotype has at least ten counts. CDR3 DNA: TGTGCCAGCAGCCTACGGACAGCCTTCTCCTCTGGAAACACCATATATTTT. Translating it yields CASSLRTAFSSGNTIYF. J is TRBJ1-3 and V is TRBV11-2; possibly TRBD1 for D (6 bases). The germline CDR1 and CDR2 sequences are SGHAT and FQNNGV. The CDR3 consists of 17 residues. Trimming removed 5 bases from V and 0 bases from J, with 17 bases in between.

This clonotype was counted at least ten times. The chain uses TRBV6-5 and TRBJ2-7; 8 nucleotides agree with TRBD2. V gave up 4 bases and J gave up 6 bases; unmatched junction bases: 14. Germline V gene data show CDR1 as MNHEY and CDR2 as SVGAGI. The CDR3 length is 16 residues. CDR3 coding DNA: TGTGCCAGCAGTTCCCCGGGTAGCGGGGTAATGAGCGAGCAGTACTTC. Its translation: CASSSPGSGVMSEQYF.

This clonotype was observed many times. The V gene is TRBV7-8, the J gene TRBJ1-3, with D possibly matching TRBD1 (5 bases). The CDR3 is 15 residues long. V gave up 5 bases and J gave up 0 bases, with 11 bases separating them. The germline gives CDR1 SGHVS, CDR2 FQNEAQ. CDR3 amino acids: CASSPRDGSGNTIYF. CDR3 sequence (DNA): TGTGCCAGCAGCCCCAGGGACGGCTCTGGAAACACCATATATTTT.

The sample holds a few counts of this clonotype. The junction does not match germline at one end; this may be a read error. The rearrangement joins TRBV7-7 to TRBJ1-6, with TRBD1 as a possible D gene (6 bases). The CDR3 is 17 residues long. The germline CDR1 and CDR2 sequences are SSHAT and FNYEAQ (reference sequence). CDR3 amino acids: CASSLSNGGIHNSPLHF. The CDR3 region has the DNA TGTGCTAGCAGCCTCTCGAATGGGGGCATCCATAATTCACCCCTCCACTTT.

This clonotype occurred many times. The J gene is TRBJ1-2, the V gene TRBV18, with D possibly TRBD1 on 5 matching bases. The CDR3 is 14 amino acids. In germline, CDR1 is KGHSH, CDR2 LQKENI. The ends were cut back, 3 bases at V and 0 bases at J, with 8 bases in the middle. CDR3 region: CASSPGRANYGYTF. In DNA form, the CDR3 reads TGTGCCAGCTCACCGGGACGGGCTAACTATGGCTACACCTTC.

This clonotype was seen ten or more times. The rearrangement uses TRBV9 and TRBJ1-1; D uncertain. CDR3 size: 12 residues. In germline, CDR1 is SGDLS, CDR2 YYNGEE. The V and J ends lost 0 bases and 7 bases respectively, with 7 bases between them. CDR3 in DNA: TGTGCCAGCAGCGTAGTGGGAGGTGAAGCTTTCTTT. This codes for CASSVVGGEAFF.

This clonotype was seen many times. The chain has TRBV2 and TRBJ1-5; 8 bases match TRBD1. V lost 6 bases and J lost 7; bases outside the gene matches: 8. The CDR3 runs to 14 residues. Germline CDR1 and CDR2: SNHLY and FYNNEI. The CDR3 region is CASSGTGQEQPQHF. DNA for the CDR3: TGTGCCAGCAGCGGGACAGGACAAGAACAGCCCCAGCATTTT.

The sample holds a few counts of this clonotype. The J gene is TRBJ1-5, the V gene TRBV12-3 or TRBV12-4; 8 bases are a match to TRBD1. The CDR3 runs to 15 residues. After removal of 6 bases from V and 0 bases from J, the junction contained 4 bases not matched to a gene. The CDR3 region has the DNA TGTGCCAGCAGCGGGACAGGATATAGCAATCAGCCCCAGCATTTT. This translates into CASSGTGYSNQPQHF.

The CDR3 is CASKRQDYGYTF. The CDR3 nucleotides are TGTGCCAGCAAAAGACAGGACTATGGCTACACCTTC. The V gene is TRBV6-1, the J gene TRBJ1-2; D is possibly TRBD1 (6 bases). The germline V gene has CDR1 MNHNS and CDR2 SASEGT. V was trimmed by 7 bases and J by 3 bases, leaving 9 bases between them. The CDR3 sequence is 12 residues long.

At least ten counts were recorded for this clonotype. The V call is TRBV12-3 or TRBV12-4, the J call TRBJ2-1, with D perhaps matching TRBD1 (6 bases). CDR3 length: 14 amino acids. V was pared by 2 bases and J by 8 bases, with 13 bases between. CDR3: CASSLRHRVDEQFF. The CDR3 DNA reads TGTGCCAGCAGTTTAAGGCACAGGGTCGATGAGCAGTTCTTC.

The chain employs TRBV7-2 and TRBJ1-5, with D possibly being TRBD1 (5 bases). CDR1 and CDR2 (germline): SGHTA, FQGNSA. The ends were cut back, 1 base at V and 8 bases at J, with 6 bases in the middle. This CDR3 has 12 amino acids. CDR3 nucleotides: TGTGCCAGCAGCTTAGGGGGGGAGCCCCAGCATTTT. Translation: CASSLGGEPQHF.

This clonotype was found many times. The chain carries TRBV25-1 and TRBJ1-2; D is undetermined. The CDR3 has 12 amino acids. Germline loops: CDR1 MGHDK, CDR2 SYGVNS. With 6 bases removed from V and 3 bases from J, the gap between germline ends came to 8 bases. The CDR3 DNA reads as TGTGCCAGCAGAGCCCAGGACTATGGCTACACCTTC. Protein sequence: CASRAQDYGYTF.

This clonotype was observed many times. This sequence joins TRBV20-1 and TRBJ1-1; D call uncertain. Trimming removed 3 bases from V and 1 base from J, with 6 bases in between. This CDR3 spans 12 amino acids. CDR1 and CDR2 (germline): DFQATT, SNEGSKA (reference sequence). DNA for the CDR3: TGCAGTGCTAGCTACCAGAACACTGAAGCTTTCTTT. Protein sequence: CSASYQNTEAFF.

This clonotype was counted many times. The chain combines TRBV20-1 with TRBJ2-7; the D gene is possibly TRBD2 (6 bases). The CDR3 sequence is 12 residues long. CDR1 and CDR2 from the germline V gene are DFQATT and SNEGSKA (reference sequence). Trimming stripped 6 bases from V and 1 base from J, with 10 bases between. CDR3 DNA: TGCAGTGCGGTGGGACTTTCCTACGAGCAGTACTTC. Its translation: CSAVGLSYEQYF.

This clonotype is a singleton in its sample. The V and J genes are TRBV19 and TRBJ1-4, with D hard to call. The CDR3 spans 12 residues. Germline CDR1 is LNHDA and CDR2 is SQIVND (reference sequence). Trimming stripped 4 bases from V and 7 bases from J, with 7 bases between. CDR3 protein: CASSNLGEKLFF. The CDR3 DNA sequence: TGTGCCAGTAGTAATCTTGGTGAAAAACTGTTTTTT.

On this clonotype: A far larger clone is just one base off, so this is likely a read error. The chain combines TRBV5-5 with TRBJ2-1; TRBD2 is a possible D gene (7 bases). Germline loops: CDR1 SGHKS, CDR2 YYEKEE (reference sequence). The CDR3 is 16 amino acids. The CDR3 is CASSSRLARGHNEQLF. CDR3 nucleotide sequence: TGCGCCAGCAGCTCGCGACTAGCTCGGGGGCACAATGAGCAGCTCTTC. The full variable domain, its missing parts supplied by reference TRBV5-5 and TRBJ2-1, is DAGVTQSPTHLIKTRGQQVTLRCSPISGHKSVSWYQQVLGQGPQFIFQYYEKEERGRGNFPDRFSARQFPNYSSELNVNALLLGDSALYLCASSSRLARGHNEQLFGPGTRLTVL.

The sample holds many counts of this clonotype. The chain joins TRBV7-2 to TRBJ2-7, with 7 bases aligning to TRBD1. The CDR3 consists of 13 residues. Germline V CDR1 and CDR2: SGHTA, FQGNSA. Losses at the gene ends were 3 bases for V and 3 bases for J; bases not matched to a gene: 2. Here the CDR3 reads CASSLYRGYEQYF. Here the CDR3 DNA reads TGTGCCAGCAGCTTGTACAGGGGCTACGAGCAGTACTTC.

J is TRBJ2-4 and V is TRBV2, with D unclear. Germline CDR1 SNHLY, CDR2 FYNNEI. This CDR3 is built from 16 residues. Trimming removed 2 bases from V and 2 bases from J, with 13 bases in between. CDR3 sequence: CASSEIEAGPKNIQYF. In DNA form, the CDR3 reads TGTGCCAGCAGTGAAATAGAAGCCGGTCCCAAAAACATTCAGTACTTC.

There are many counts of this clonotype. V and J are TRBV6-1 and TRBJ1-6, with no clear D. Trimming stripped 4 bases from V and 10 bases from J, with 17 bases between. This CDR3 is built from 15 residues. Germline V gene data show CDR1 as MNHNS and CDR2 as SASEGT. The chain's CDR3 is CASSVRGEGGSPLHF. DNA for the CDR3: TGTGCCAGCAGTGTCCGAGGTGAAGGCGGATCACCCCTCCACTTT.

The sample holds many counts of this clonotype. The chain couples TRBV7-9 to TRBJ1-1; D gene ambiguous. The V end was cut by 5 bases, the J end by 4 bases, with 14 bases between. The CDR3 covers 14 residues. Germline CDR1 is SEHNR and CDR2 is FQNEAQ (reference sequence). The CDR3 protein is CASSHPQSPTEAFF. The CDR3, as DNA: TGTGCCAGCAGCCACCCCCAGAGCCCCACTGAAGCTTTCTTT.

Ten or more counts support this clonotype. The CDR3 spells CASSVVRDAYEQYF. As DNA, the CDR3 is TGTGCCAGCAGTGTGGTCAGGGACGCCTACGAGCAGTACTTC. The chain links TRBV2 to TRBJ2-7; D is possibly TRBD1 or TRBD2 (5 bases each). CDR1 and CDR2 (germline): SNHLY, FYNNEI. Trimming left V 4 bases short and J 2 bases short, with 12 bases between. This CDR3 has 14 residues.

This chain joins TRBV6-1 and TRBJ1-2; a weak D match, TRBD1 (6 bases). Trimming shortened V by 6 bases and J by 4 bases, and 18 bases separated the two germline ends. The CDR3 length is 15 residues. Per the germline V gene, CDR1 is MNHNS and CDR2 is SASEGT. The CDR3 DNA follows: TGTGCCAGCAGCTCCGGGGTAGGGGGTAGCTATGGCTACACCTTC. Translation gives CASSSGVGGSYGYTF.